This is a list of T cell receptor beta chains from one sample in a study of shared clonotypes between healthy human individuals. TCRdb's copy holds only in-frame clones and misses some; the assay was immunoSEQ multiplex PCR. The table lists over a million clones, about 98.5% of them singletons. Material: naive CD4+ T cells sorted from blood. The receptors originated from a man in his thirties or forties in good health. CDR3s include the opening cysteine and the closing phenylalanine or tryptophan. The D gene is left open where the match is weak. The size of a clone is reported for some rows only, either as once, few or many, or as a class for expanded clones.

v_gene: TRBV29-1; d_gene: TRBD1; abundance: .; j_gene: TRBJ1-2; CDR3nt: TGCAGCGCCGAGGGACAGGGAGACTATGGCTACACCTTC; CDR3aa: CSAEGQGDYGYTF
v_gene: TRBV14; d_gene: .; abundance: .; j_gene: TRBJ2-7; CDR3nt: TGTGCCAGCAGCCAAGATTTTGGCAGGGCCCACGAGCAGTACTTC; CDR3aa: CASSQDFGRAHEQYF
v_gene: TRBV9; d_gene: .; abundance: .; j_gene: TRBJ2-7; CDR3nt: TGTGCCAGCAGCGTAGCTCCCTCCAACGAGCAGTACTTC; CDR3aa: CASSVAPSNEQYF
v_gene: TRBV27; d_gene: TRBD1; abundance: .; j_gene: TRBJ1-2; CDR3nt: TGTGCCAGCAGTAGGGACAGGATGGGGTATGGCTACACCTTC; CDR3aa: CASSRDRMGYGYTF
v_gene: TRBV5-8; d_gene: .; abundance: .; j_gene: TRBJ2-7; CDR3nt: TGTGCCACCGCCCGGGGGACCTACGAGCAGTACTTC; CDR3aa: CATARGTYEQYF
v_gene: TRBV5-1; d_gene: TRBD1; abundance: .; j_gene: TRBJ2-3; CDR3nt: TGCGCCAGCAGCTTGGGGCCGACAGGGGGCGGTGATACGCAGTATTTT; CDR3aa: CASSLGPTGGGDTQYF
v_gene: TRBV19; d_gene: TRBD1; abundance: .; j_gene: TRBJ2-7; CDR3nt: TGTGCCAGTAGGTCCCTCGGGACAGCCTACGAGCAGTACTTC; CDR3aa: CASRSLGTAYEQYF
v_gene: TRBV9; d_gene: .; abundance: .; j_gene: TRBJ1-3; CDR3nt: TGTGCCAGCAGCGTATCTGGGTCTGGAAACACCATATATTTT; CDR3aa: CASSVSGSGNTIYF
v_gene: TRBV11-2; d_gene: .; abundance: .; j_gene: TRBJ2-7; CDR3nt: TGTGCCAGCAGCGCAATCGGCAGGAAACACGAGCAGTACTTC; CDR3aa: CASSAIGRKHEQYF
v_gene: TRBV19; d_gene: TRBD1; abundance: .; j_gene: TRBJ1-1; CDR3nt: TGTGCCAGTAGTATAGATGGGACAGTCGAAGCTTTCTTT; CDR3aa: CASSIDGTVEAFF
v_gene: TRBV7-9; d_gene: .; abundance: .; j_gene: TRBJ2-1; CDR3nt: TGTGCCAGCAGCTGGGGTCGTATCGATGAGCAGTTCTTC; CDR3aa: CASSWGRIDEQFF
v_gene: TRBV28; d_gene: TRBD1; abundance: once; j_gene: TRBJ1-2; CDR3nt: TGTGCCACCTTCCGGACAGGCCTTGAGAATGGCTACACCTTC; CDR3aa: CATFRTGLENGYTF
v_gene: TRBV5-1; d_gene: .; abundance: .; j_gene: TRBJ2-7; CDR3nt: TGCGCCAGCAGCCCCCAAGCCCCCGAGCAGTACTTC; CDR3aa: CASSPQAPEQYF
v_gene: TRBV9; d_gene: .; abundance: .; j_gene: TRBJ2-4; CDR3nt: TGTGCCAGCAGCGCAGTCGGAGGGAGCAAAAACATTCAGTACTTC; CDR3aa: CASSAVGGSKNIQYF